The sequence of this T cell receptor (beta chain) was determined in a study of human thymus T cells. Profiled with immunoSEQ multiplex PCR; TCRdb holds only in-frame clones, not every one. The sample has roughly 120,000 clones, 90% to 95% seen once. Regarding this clone: The antigen remains unidentified.

Study-wide findings and caveats: Repertoires from thymus and blood appeared to show biased V and J gene usage.

Germline V gene lookup returns CDR1 MGHRA and CDR2 YSYEKL. This CDR3 spans 13 amino acids. V shed 1 base and J shed 3 bases, with 6 bases lying between them. Resections were taken during corrective heart surgery, and the thymus tissue came from these. Source material: thymus tissue. The TCR comes from a boy under three years old with a congenital heart defect but otherwise immunologically healthy. The chain carries TRBV4-1 and TRBJ1-1; D might be TRBD1 (5 bases). The CDR3 DNA reads as TGCGCCAGCAGCCAAGGGGGCCACACTGAAGCTTTCTTT. This translates into CASSQGGHTEAFF.